These 24 T cell receptor beta chains came from one sample sequenced in a study of OX40 agonist ivuxolimab in advanced cancers. The repertoire was sequenced with immunoSEQ multiplex PCR; TCRdb's copy has only in-frame clones and lacks some. The sample gives around 72,000 clones, 65% to 85% of which show up once; 8.2% is in the top ten. The starting material was CD4+ or CD8+ T cells sorted from blood, obtained in a trial of the OX40 agonist ivuxolimab. These receptors were collected from an adult with an advanced solid tumor such as melanoma, head and neck, liver or kidney cancer.

The rearrangement links TRBV28 to TRBJ1-1; 8 bases agree with TRBD1. This CDR3 is built from 14 residues. The germline gives CDR1 MDHEN, CDR2 SYDVKM. V lost 6 bases and J lost 5; bases outside the gene matches: 8. The CDR3 DNA sequence: TGTGCCAGCAGATACAGACAGGGGTGGACTGAAGCTTTCTTT. This translates into CASRYRQGWTEAFF.

The V call is TRBV25-1, the J call TRBJ2-5; 9 bases are shared with TRBD1. Germline CDR1 MGHDK, CDR2 SYGVNS. V was clipped by 4 bases and J by 2 bases; unmatched bases: 8. The CDR3 contains 16 residues. CDR3 amino acids: CASSAIDRGEQETQYF. CDR3 in DNA: TGTGCCAGCAGTGCGATAGACAGGGGGGAACAAGAGACCCAGTACTTC.

The rearrangement joins TRBV6-5 to TRBJ1-2, with D maybe TRBD1 (6 bases). The germline CDR1 and CDR2 sequences are MNHEY and SVGAGI. CDR3 length: 13 residues. V dropped 3 bases and J dropped 6 bases, with 11 bases sitting between them. The DNA of the CDR3 is TGTGCCAGCAGTTATTCAGGGGTGGATGGCTACACCTTC. This codes for CASSYSGVDGYTF.

This clone was picked up a small number of times. V is TRBV21-1 and J is TRBJ1-5; the listed D gene, TRBD1, was not tested against the DNA. TRBV21-1 is shown as a pseudogene. The CDR3 is 15 residues long. The DNA of the CDR3 is TGTGCCAGCAGCGGGACAGGGCATAGCAATCAGCCCCAGCATTTT. Translated, it gives CASSGTGHSNQPQHF.

This chain connects TRBV28 to TRBJ1-2, with TRBD1 matching over 9 bases. The CDR3 consists of 15 residues. V shed 3 bases and J 4 bases; nucleotides not matched to a gene: 6. The germline CDR1 and CDR2 sequences are MDHEN and SYDVKM. DNA for the CDR3: TGTGCCAGCAGTTTCGGACAGGGGAGGGCCTATGGCTACACCTTC. Amino acid sequence: CASSFGQGRAYGYTF.

The chain carries TRBV2 and TRBJ2-1; the D gene is possibly TRBD2 (6 bases). CDR3 length equals 15 residues. The germline gives CDR1 SNHLY, CDR2 FYNNEI. Trimming removed 7 bases at V and 2 bases at J, with 15 bases between. The CDR3 DNA follows: TGTGCCAGCAAGGTAGCGGTCTCTACCTACAATGAGCAGTTCTTC. It translates to CASKVAVSTYNEQFF.

The rearrangement joins TRBV6-5 to TRBJ2-2, with 14 bases identical to TRBD2. The germline gives CDR1 MNHEY, CDR2 SVGAGI. Trimming at V came to 4 bases and at J to 7 bases, leaving 5 bases not matched to a gene. CDR3 size: 16 residues. This CDR3 reads CASSLGLAGEVGELFF. The CDR3 nucleotides read TGTGCCAGCAGTTTGGGACTAGCGGGAGAGGTCGGGGAGCTGTTTTTT.

This rearrangement joins TRBV5-4 to TRBJ2-7, with 12 bases aligning to TRBD2. The junction had 3 bases not matched to a gene; V was cut back by 5 bases and J by 6 bases. Looked up from germline, CDR1 is SGHNT and CDR2 is YYREEE (reference sequence). This CDR3 comprises 13 residues. The CDR3 DNA reads TGTGCCAGCAGGGCGGGACTAGCGGGCGAGCAGTACTTC. Its translation: CASRAGLAGEQYF.

The chain uses TRBV27 and TRBJ2-7; 9 bases line up with TRBD2. The J segment lost 5 bases and the V segment lost 3 bases, leaving 11 bases of the junction unmatched. The CDR3 runs 16 residues. CDR1 is MNHEY, CDR2 SMNVEV, per germline (reference sequence). This CDR3 reads CASSLRRREGPHEQYF. As DNA, the CDR3 is TGTGCCAGCAGTTTGAGGCGGCGGGAGGGCCCCCACGAGCAGTACTTC.

The genes are TRBV5-1 and TRBJ2-1, with 7 bases identical to TRBD2. Germline V gives CDR1 SGHRS, CDR2 YFSETQ. The length of the CDR3 is 14 residues. V lost 0 bases, J lost 10 bases, and 7 bases stayed unmatched. CDR3 coding DNA: TGCGCCAGCAGCTTGGGAGCGGGGTTAGGGGAGCAGTTCTTC. Amino acids: CASSLGAGLGEQFF.

The chain couples TRBV18 to TRBJ2-5, with D possibly being TRBD1 (6 bases). The length of the CDR3 is 14 residues. The V gene lost 0 bases and the J gene lost 3 bases, with 8 bases spanning the gap. The germline CDR1 and CDR2 sequences are KGHSH and LQKENI. CDR3 DNA: TGTGCCAGCTCACCACCTCGGACAGAAGAGACCCAGTACTTC. This sequence encodes CASSPPRTEETQYF.

In nucleotides, the CDR3 is TGTGCCAGCAGCCCCAGGGAGGGGTGGGATCAGCCCCAGCATTTT. Encoded protein: CASSPREGWDQPQHF. The chain combines TRBV2 with TRBJ1-5; D is possibly TRBD1 (5 bases). Germline V gives CDR1 SNHLY, CDR2 FYNNEI. V gave up 6 bases and J gave up 5 bases, with 17 bases separating them. This CDR3 comprises 15 residues.

The V call is TRBV28, the J call TRBJ2-1; 10 bases fit TRBD2. Per germline, CDR1 MDHEN and CDR2 SYDVKM. The ends lost 5 bases at V and 2 bases at J; junction bases unmatched: 6. The CDR3 consists of 16 residues. The CDR3 spells CASSPALAGAYNEQFF. The CDR3 nucleotides are TGTGCCAGCAGTCCCGCCCTAGCGGGAGCCTACAATGAGCAGTTCTTC.

This chain uses TRBV7-9 with TRBJ2-6; D might be TRBD2 (5 bases). This CDR3 contains 15 residues. CDR1 is SEHNR and CDR2 is FQNEAQ in the germline V gene (reference sequence). Trimming took off 5 bases at V and 0 bases at J, with 8 bases between the two ends. The CDR3 nucleotides are TGTGCCAGCAGCGCCGGGGTCTCTGGGGCCAACGTCCTGACTTTC. This translates into CASSAGVSGANVLTF. The variable domain in full, with the rest retrieved from reference TRBV7-9 and TRBJ2-6, is DTGVSQNPRHKITKRGQNVTFRCDPISEHNRLYWYRQTLGQGPEFLTYFQNEAQLEKSRLLSDRFSAERPKGSFSTLEIQRTEQGDSAMYLCASSAGVSGANVLTFGAGSRLTVL.

The CDR3 here is CASTSEPSSGNTIYF. The CDR3 DNA reads as TGTGCCAGCACCTCAGAGCCCAGCTCTGGAAACACCATATATTTT. The rearrangement links TRBV2 to TRBJ1-3; D remains unclear. The CDR3 length is 15 residues. Germline loops: CDR1 SNHLY, CDR2 FYNNEI. With 7 bases removed from V and 0 bases from J, the gap between germline ends came to 13 bases. Supplemented by reference TRBV2 and TRBJ1-3, the full variable domain reads EPEVTQTPSHQVTQMGQEVILRCVPISNHLYFYWYRQILGQKVEFLVSFYNNEISEKSEIFDDQFSVERPDGSNFTLKIRSTKLEDSAMYFCASTSEPSSGNTIYFGEGSWLTVV.

The chain has TRBV5-6 and TRBJ1-3, with D uncertain. V was cut by 0 bases and J by 6 bases, with 7 bases left in between. Germline CDR1 reads SGHDT; CDR2 reads YYEEEE. The CDR3 loop spans 13 amino acids. The CDR3 nucleotides are TGTGCCAGCAGCTTGGTATTAACAAACACCATATATTTT. Residues: CASSLVLTNTIYF. Drawing the rest from reference TRBV5-6 and TRBJ1-3, the complete variable domain is DAGVTQSPTHLIKTRGQQVTLRCSPKSGHDTVSWYQQALGQGPQFIFQYYEEEERQRGNFPDRFSGHQFPNYSSELNVNALLLGDSALYLCASSLVLTNTIYFGEGSWLTVV.

J is TRBJ2-7 and V is TRBV12-5; D assignment may be TRBD1 or TRBD2 (5 bases each). There are 14 residues in the CDR3. Germline lookup yields CDR1 LGHNT and CDR2 FRNRAP. V was pared by 3 bases and J by 6 bases, with 15 bases between. For the CDR3, the DNA is TGTGCTAGTGGTTTCTTTCTTGGGGGAGCCGAGCAGTACGTC. Encoded protein: CASGFFLGGAEQYV.

This clone was found a few times. The chain recombines TRBV4-1 with TRBJ1-4, with 8 positions matching TRBD1. Per the germline V gene, CDR1 is MGHRA and CDR2 is YSYEKL. V dropped 1 base and J dropped 7; count of bases not matched to a gene: 2. The CDR3 loop spans 14 amino acids. This chain's CDR3 is CASSQGTGFEKLFF. DNA of the CDR3: TGCGCCAGCAGCCAAGGGACAGGGTTTGAAAAACTGTTTTTT.

This chain connects TRBV27 to TRBJ2-7, with TRBD1 matching 10 bases. This CDR3 is built from 13 residues. Germline lookup yields CDR1 MNHEY and CDR2 SMNVEV (reference sequence). The V gene end was trimmed by 6 bases and the J gene end by 3 bases; junction bases not matched to a gene: 2. CDR3 region: CASRRDRGYEQYF. CDR3 nucleotides: TGTGCCAGCAGAAGGGACAGGGGCTACGAGCAGTACTTC.

V is TRBV10-2 and J is TRBJ1-1, with D possibly TRBD1 on 6 matching bases. Germline CDR1 and CDR2: WSHSY and SAAADI. With 7 bases removed from V and 4 bases from J, the gap between germline ends came to 10 bases. The CDR3 loop spans 12 amino acids. The CDR3 DNA follows: TGCGCCAGCACCCAAGGGGGCACTGAAGCTTTCTTT. Protein sequence: CASTQGGTEAFF.

Only a few counts were recorded for this clone. The V call is TRBV19, the J call TRBJ2-7, with 10 bases identical to TRBD2. After removal of 6 bases from V and 3 bases from J, the junction contained 11 bases not matched to a gene. The CDR3 spans 16 residues. Germline V gene lookup returns CDR1 LNHDA and CDR2 SQIVND (reference sequence). CDR3 loop: CASSKNGASGSYEQYF. The CDR3 DNA sequence: TGTGCCAGTAGCAAAAATGGGGCTAGCGGGAGCTACGAGCAGTACTTC.

This rearrangement joins TRBV28 to TRBJ2-7; D assignment may be TRBD1 or TRBD2 (6 bases each). V shed 4 bases and J shed 3 bases, with 19 bases lying between them. The CDR3 length is 16 residues. Germline V gene lookup returns CDR1 MDHEN and CDR2 SYDVKM. CDR3: CASSSSHPGAGYEQYF. In nucleotides, the CDR3 is TGTGCCAGCAGTTCCAGTCATCCGGGGGCGGGCTACGAGCAGTACTTC.

The V and J genes are TRBV30 and TRBJ2-1; D is unclear. CDR3 size: 15 residues. Germline V gene lookup returns CDR1 GTSNPN and CDR2 SVGIG (reference sequence). The V end lost 0 bases, the J end lost 10 bases, and 19 bases lay between the germline ends. CDR3 protein: CAWSVILGPLEEQFF. The CDR3 DNA is TGTGCCTGGAGTGTAATCTTGGGCCCCTTGGAGGAGCAGTTCTTC.

This clone showed up just a few times. The chain is built from TRBV7-8 and TRBJ1-1; D unclear. Per germline, CDR1 SGHVS and CDR2 FQNEAQ. V was cut by 2 bases and J by 4 bases, with 8 bases left in between. The CDR3 sequence is 13 residues long. CDR3 nucleotides: TGTGCCAGCAGCTTATTTAGGAGCACTGAAGCTTTCTTT. As protein: CASSLFRSTEAFF.